Below are 8 T cell receptor beta chains sequenced from a single sample in a study of T cells after yellow fever vaccination. Via MiXCR, TCRdb re-called the 5' RACE reads, giving one row per CDR3 protein. The sample contains 450,000 to 650,000 distinct CDR3 sequences, approximately 15% of which appear only once. The sequences come from PBMCs, collected on the day of the yellow fever booster vaccination. All receptors come from a man between 25 and 39 years old who received the YFV17D yellow fever vaccine.

CDR3 DNA sequence: TGCAGTGCTAGCAACCGGGCGAGCTCCTACAATGAGCAGTTCTTC. Translated: CSASNRASSYNEQFF. The rearrangement joins TRBV20-1 to TRBJ2-1; D not resolved. This CDR3 comprises 15 residues. The V and J ends lost 3 bases and 0 bases respectively, with 12 bases between them. Germline lookup yields CDR1 DFQATT and CDR2 SNEGSKA (reference sequence).

The chain joins TRBV29-1 to TRBJ2-7, with a tentative D call TRBD2 (6 bases). Trimming took off 6 bases at V and 0 bases at J, with 12 bases between the two ends. The CDR3 extends over 13 amino acids. Per germline, CDR1 SQVTM and CDR2 ANQGSEA. In nucleotides, the CDR3 is TGCAGCGTAGCGGGCTTAAGCTCCTACGAGCAGTACTTC. This gives the protein CSVAGLSSYEQYF.

The V gene is TRBV10-2, the J gene TRBJ2-1, with D hard to call. Between the trimmed V and J ends, which lost 1 base and 3 bases, there was a span of 1 base. Germline CDR1 WSHSY, CDR2 SAAADI. The CDR3 spans 12 residues. CDR3 region: CASSEFYNEQFF. The CDR3 DNA is TGCGCCAGCAGTGAGTTCTACAATGAGCAGTTCTTC.

This clonotype appeared a few times. The germline gene is not matched at one end of the junction; a read error may be the cause. The chain has TRBV11-2 and TRBJ2-4, with no clear D. The CDR3 consists of 9 residues. Germline assignment: CDR1 SGHAT and CDR2 FQNNGV. CDR3 in DNA: TGTGCCAGCAGCTTAGGTCGTTCCTTC. As protein: CASSLGRSF.

This clonotype showed up just a few times. This chain joins TRBV7-9 and TRBJ1-1, with 7 bases fitting TRBD1. The CDR3 covers 15 residues. Trimming took 5 bases from V and 2 from J; bases not matched to a gene: 8. CDR1 is SEHNR and CDR2 is FQNEAQ in the germline V gene (reference sequence). As DNA, the CDR3 is TGTGCCAGCAGCCCGGGCGGAGGGGGCAACACTGAAGCTTTCTTT. This codes for CASSPGGGGNTEAFF.

This sequence joins TRBV29-1 and TRBJ2-2; D call uncertain. This CDR3 is 13 amino acids long. In germline, CDR1 is SQVTM, CDR2 ANQGSEA. Trimming cost V 6 bases and J 5 bases, with 13 bases left between them. CDR3 bases: TGCAGCGTGGAAACAAGGCGGACCGGGGAGCTGTTTTTT. It codes for CSVETRRTGELFF.

The gene calls are TRBV5-1 and TRBJ2-7; a weak D match, TRBD1 (7 bases). CDR1 SGHRS and CDR2 YFSETQ come from the germline V gene. Trimming cost V 0 bases and J 2 bases, with 12 bases left between them. CDR3 length: 15 residues. The CDR3 nucleotides are TGCGCCAGCAGCTTGGGTCGGGGGACAGCCTACGAGCAGTACTTC. As protein: CASSLGRGTAYEQYF.

J is TRBJ1-2 and V is TRBV5-1; the D gene is possibly TRBD1 (6 bases). This CDR3 is built from 14 residues. The germline V and J ends were trimmed by 4 bases and 3 bases, with 13 bases remaining between them. Germline V gives CDR1 SGHRS, CDR2 YFSETQ. The CDR3 here is CASSVDSGDYGYTF. Written as DNA, the CDR3 is TGCGCCAGCAGCGTAGATTCAGGGGACTATGGCTACACCTTC.